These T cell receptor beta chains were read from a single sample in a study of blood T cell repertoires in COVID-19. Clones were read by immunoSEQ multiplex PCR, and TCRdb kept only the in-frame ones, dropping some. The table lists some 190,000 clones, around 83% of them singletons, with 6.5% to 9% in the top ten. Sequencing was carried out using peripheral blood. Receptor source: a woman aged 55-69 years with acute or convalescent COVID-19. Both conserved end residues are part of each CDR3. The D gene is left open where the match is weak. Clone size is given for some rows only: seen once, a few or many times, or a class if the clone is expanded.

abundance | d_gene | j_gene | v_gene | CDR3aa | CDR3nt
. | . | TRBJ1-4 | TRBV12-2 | CASRLVTGGEKLFF | TGTGCAAGTCGCTTAGTTACCGGGGGTGAAAAACTGTTTTTT
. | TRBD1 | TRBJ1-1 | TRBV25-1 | CASSEGGSGGRTEAFF | TGTGCCAGCAGTGAAGGAGGGTCAGGGGGCCGCACTGAAGCTTTCTTT
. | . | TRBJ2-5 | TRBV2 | CASSEGPLALETQYF | TGTGCCAGCAGTGAAGGTCCGCTAGCGCTAGAGACCCAGTACTTC
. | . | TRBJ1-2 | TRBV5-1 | CASSPREGGNYGYTF | TGCGCCAGCAGCCCCAGAGAGGGAGGGAACTATGGCTACACCTTC
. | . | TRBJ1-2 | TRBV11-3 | CASSPDGALTGGYTF | TGTGCCAGCAGCCCTGACGGAGCCCTGACGGGTGGCTACACCTTC
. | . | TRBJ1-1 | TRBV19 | CASSFRGYAEAFF | TGTGCCAGTAGCTTCCGAGGTTACGCTGAAGCTTTCTTT
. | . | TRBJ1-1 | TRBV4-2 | CASSQDLTRGMNTEAFF | TGTGCCAGCAGCCAAGATTTGACCCGAGGAATGAACACTGAAGCTTTCTTT
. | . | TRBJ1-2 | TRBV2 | CASRREHLTSNYGYTF | TGTGCCAGCAGGAGGGAACACTTGACTTCTAACTATGGCTACACCTTC
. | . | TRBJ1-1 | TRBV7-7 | CASSLDRNTEAFF | TGTGCTAGCAGCTTAGACAGGAACACTGAAGCTTTCTTT
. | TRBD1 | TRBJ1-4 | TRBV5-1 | CASSLEPGGFATNEKLFF | TGCGCCAGCAGCTTGGAGCCAGGGGGCTTTGCAACTAATGAAAAACTGTTTTTT
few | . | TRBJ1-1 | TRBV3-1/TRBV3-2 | CASSQEGASGKAFF | TGTGCCAGCAGCCAAGAAGGAGCCTCCGGGAAGGCTTTCTTT
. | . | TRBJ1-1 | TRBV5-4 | CASSRLQKNTEAFF | TGTGCCAGCAGCCGACTGCAGAAGAACACTGAAGCTTTCTTT
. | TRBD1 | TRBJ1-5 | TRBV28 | CASRDRVGLQPQHF | TGTGCCAGCAGGGACAGGGTTGGGCTTCAGCCCCAGCATTTT
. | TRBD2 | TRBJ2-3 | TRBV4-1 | CASSQEGGDTQYF | TGCGCCAGCAGCCAAGAGGGGGGGGATACGCAGTATTTT
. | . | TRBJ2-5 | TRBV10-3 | CAISEEEETQYF | TGTGCCATCAGTGAAGAGGAAGAGACCCAGTACTTC
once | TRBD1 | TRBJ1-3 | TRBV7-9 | CASSWTGQGNTIYF | TGTGCCAGCAGCTGGACCGGACAGGGGAACACCATATATTTT
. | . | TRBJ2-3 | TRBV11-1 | CASSFKTGTDTQYF | TGTGCCAGCAGCTTCAAAACAGGCACAGATACGCAGTATTTT
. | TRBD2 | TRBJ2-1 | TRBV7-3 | CASSLIRLSGRGYNEQFF | TGTGCCAGCAGCTTAATCCGACTTAGCGGGAGAGGCTACAATGAGCAGTTCTTC
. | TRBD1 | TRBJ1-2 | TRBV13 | CASTTFYRGYNYGYTF | TGTGCCAGCACCACCTTCTACAGGGGGTATAACTATGGCTACACCTTC
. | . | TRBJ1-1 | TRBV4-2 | CASSQEGQGRTEAFF | TGTGCCAGCAGCCAAGAGGGACAAGGGAGAACTGAAGCTTTCTTT
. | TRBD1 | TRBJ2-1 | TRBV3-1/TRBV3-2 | CASSQTTGGSYNEQFF | TGTGCCAGCAGCCAAACCACAGGGGGCTCCTACAATGAGCAGTTCTTC
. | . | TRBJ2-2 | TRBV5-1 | CASSFEVGQPGELFF | TGCGCCAGCAGCTTCGAGGTGGGGCAACCCGGGGAGCTGTTTTTT
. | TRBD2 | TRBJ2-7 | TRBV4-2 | CASSQAGLAGTYEQYF | TGTGCCAGCAGCCAAGCGGGGCTAGCGGGGACCTACGAGCAGTACTTC
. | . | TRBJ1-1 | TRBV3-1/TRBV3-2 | CASQGLRNTEAFF | TGTGCCAGCCAGGGCCTGAGGAACACTGAAGCTTTCTTT
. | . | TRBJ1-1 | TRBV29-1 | CSARQNTEAFF | TGCAGCGCCAGACAGAACACTGAAGCTTTCTTT
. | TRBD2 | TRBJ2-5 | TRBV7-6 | CASSLVASGRGETQYF | TGTGCCAGCAGCTTAGTAGCTAGCGGGAGAGGGGAGACCCAGTACTTC
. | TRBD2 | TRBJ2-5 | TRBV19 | CASSIGGGLATQETQYF | TGTGCCAGTAGTATAGGAGGGGGACTAGCGACCCAAGAGACCCAGTACTTC
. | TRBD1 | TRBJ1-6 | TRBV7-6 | CASSLGQGYNSPLHF | TGTGCCAGCAGCTTAGGACAGGGCTATAATTCACCCCTCCACTTT
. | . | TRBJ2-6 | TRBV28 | CATTPVGGRYVLTF | TGTGCCACCACTCCCGTGGGGGGTAGGTACGTCCTGACTTTC
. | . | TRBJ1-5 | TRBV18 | CASSPQGEQPQHF | TGTGCCAGCTCACCACAGGGGGAACAGCCCCAGCATTTT
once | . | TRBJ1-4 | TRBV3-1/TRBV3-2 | CASSQGASFNEKLFF | TGTGCCAGCAGCCAAGGGGCCAGTTTTAATGAAAAACTGTTTTTT
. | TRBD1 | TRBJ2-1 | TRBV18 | CASSGQGAGREYNEQFF | TGTGCCAGCTCAGGACAGGGGGCTGGACGGGAGTACAATGAGCAGTTCTTC
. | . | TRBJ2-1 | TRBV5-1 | CASSLGTANEQFF | TGCGCCAGCAGCTTGGGTACAGCAAATGAGCAGTTCTTC
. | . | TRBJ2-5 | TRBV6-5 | CASGAQEETQYF | TGTGCCAGCGGGGCGCAGGAAGAGACCCAGTACTTC
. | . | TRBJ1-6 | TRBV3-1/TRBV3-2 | CASSQGQGNNNSPLHF | TGTGCCAGCAGCCAAGGGCAGGGGAATAATAATTCACCCCTCCACTTT
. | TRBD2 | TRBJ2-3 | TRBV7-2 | CASSLAVFGRAGVTDTQYF | TGTGCCAGCAGCTTAGCGGTCTTTGGACGAGCGGGAGTCACAGATACGCAGTATTTT
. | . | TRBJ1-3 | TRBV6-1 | CASSETTARPFGNTIYF | TGTGCCAGCAGTGAAACGACAGCCAGACCATTTGGAAACACCATATATTTT
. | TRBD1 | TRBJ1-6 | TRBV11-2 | CASRSLRGQGGSPLHF | TGTGCCAGCAGATCCCTACGAGGACAGGGAGGTTCACCCCTCCACTTT
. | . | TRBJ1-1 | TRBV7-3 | CASSLGEGLGEAFF | TGTGCCAGCAGCTTAGGTGAGGGATTGGGTGAAGCTTTCTTT
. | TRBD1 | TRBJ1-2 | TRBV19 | CASRDEGAVSDYTF | TGTGCCAGTAGGGACGAGGGGGCTGTATCCGACTACACCTTC
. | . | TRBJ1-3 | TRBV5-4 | CASSPGGGANTIYF | TGTGCCAGCAGCCCCGGCGGGGGGGCGAACACCATATATTTT
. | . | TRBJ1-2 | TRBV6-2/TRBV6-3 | CASSYFSTAGGYTF | TGTGCCAGCAGTTACTTTTCGACAGCGGGTGGCTACACCTTC
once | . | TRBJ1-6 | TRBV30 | CAWSVWGQDSPLHF | TGTGCCTGGAGTGTCTGGGGGCAGGATTCACCCCTCCACTTT
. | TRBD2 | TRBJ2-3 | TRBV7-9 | CASSLASGSTDTQYF | TGTGCCAGCAGCTTAGCTAGCGGGAGTACAGATACGCAGTATTTT
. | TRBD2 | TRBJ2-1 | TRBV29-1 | CSASGLAGAGEQFF | TGCAGCGCCTCTGGACTAGCGGGAGCAGGAGAGCAGTTCTTC
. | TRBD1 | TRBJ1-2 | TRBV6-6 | CASSYGTGEERGGYTF | TGTGCCAGCAGTTATGGGACAGGGGAGGAGCGAGGTGGCTACACCTTC
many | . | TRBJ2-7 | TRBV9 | CASSVEGGGTTDSNEQYF | TGTGCCAGCAGCGTAGAGGGGGGGGGCACCACCGACTCTAACGAGCAGTACTTC
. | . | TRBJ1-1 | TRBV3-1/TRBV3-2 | CASSLGASRAEAFF | TGTGCCAGCAGCCTGGGGGCCTCAAGGGCTGAAGCTTTCTTT
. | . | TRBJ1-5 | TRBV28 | CASSLRSGGNQPQHF | TGTGCCAGCAGTTTAAGGTCAGGGGGCAATCAGCCCCAGCATTTT
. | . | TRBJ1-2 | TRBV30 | CAWTGIIARGGLRNYGYTF | TGTGCCTGGACAGGGATTATAGCCAGAGGGGGTCTTAGGAACTATGGCTACACCTTC
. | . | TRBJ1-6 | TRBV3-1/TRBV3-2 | CASSREGEVSPLHF | TGTGCCAGCAGCCGGGAGGGGGAAGTTTCACCCCTCCACTTT
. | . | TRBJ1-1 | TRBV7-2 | CASSLALFRVGWVAFF | TGTGCCAGCAGCTTAGCGCTATTCAGGGTGGGATGGGTAGCTTTCTTT
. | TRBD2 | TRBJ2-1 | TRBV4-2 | CASSQESGLAGVTSYNEQFF | TGTGCCAGCAGCCAAGAGTCGGGACTAGCGGGAGTGACTTCCTACAATGAGCAGTTCTTC
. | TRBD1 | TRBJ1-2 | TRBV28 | CASSQTGTGSYGYTF | TGTGCCAGCAGCCAGACCGGGACAGGGTCCTATGGCTACACCTTC
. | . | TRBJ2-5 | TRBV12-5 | CASGRPAPQETQYF | TGTGCTAGTGGCCGCCCAGCGCCTCAAGAGACCCAGTACTTC
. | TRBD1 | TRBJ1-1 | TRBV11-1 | CASSLVPGGTEAFF | TGTGCCAGCAGCTTAGTCCCAGGGGGCACTGAAGCTTTCTTT
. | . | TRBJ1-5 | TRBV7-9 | CASSLGHTGLLNQPQHF | TGTGCCAGCAGCTTAGGACATACGGGACTCTTAAATCAGCCCCAGCATTTT
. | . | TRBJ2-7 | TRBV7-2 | CASSLVVSAGSYEQYF | TGTGCCAGCAGCTTAGTTGTTTCGGCGGGAAGTTACGAGCAGTACTTC